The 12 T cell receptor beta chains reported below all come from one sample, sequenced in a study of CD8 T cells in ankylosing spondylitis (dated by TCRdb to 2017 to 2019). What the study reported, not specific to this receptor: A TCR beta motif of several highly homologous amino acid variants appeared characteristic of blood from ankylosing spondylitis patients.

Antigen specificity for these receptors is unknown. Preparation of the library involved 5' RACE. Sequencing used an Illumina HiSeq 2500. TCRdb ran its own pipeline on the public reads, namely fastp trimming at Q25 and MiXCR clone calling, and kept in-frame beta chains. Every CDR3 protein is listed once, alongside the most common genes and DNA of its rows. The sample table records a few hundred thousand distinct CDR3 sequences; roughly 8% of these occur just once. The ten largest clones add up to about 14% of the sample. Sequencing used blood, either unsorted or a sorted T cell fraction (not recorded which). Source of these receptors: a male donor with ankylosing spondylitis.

CDR3 in amino acids: CASRTWADNEKLFF. In DNA, the CDR3 is TGTGCCAGCAGGACTTGGGCGGATAATGAAAAACTGTTTTTT. The V call is TRBV7-9, the J call TRBJ1-4; D unresolved. V was shortened by 6 bases and J by 4 bases, with 12 bases between the two germline ends. The CDR3 runs to 14 residues. Germline V gene data show CDR1 as SEHNR and CDR2 as FQNEAQ (reference sequence).

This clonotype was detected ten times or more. The CDR3 DNA sequence: TGTGCCAGCAGTTTCAAGTATGGGGACAGGCACAAAGAGACCCAGTACTTC. It codes for CASSFKYGDRHKETQYF. The V and J genes are TRBV28 and TRBJ2-5; 8 bases match TRBD1. Trimming cost V 3 bases and J 3 bases; bases outside gene matches: 12. Germline V CDR1 and CDR2: MDHEN, SYDVKM. The CDR3 is 17 amino acids. Complete variable domain (other parts from reference TRBV28 and TRBJ2-5): DVKVTQSSRYLVKRTGEKVFLECVQDMDHENMFWYRQDPGLGLRLIYFSYDVKMKEKGDIPEGYSVSREKKERFSLILESASTNQTSMYLCASSFKYGDRHKETQYFGPGTRLLVL.

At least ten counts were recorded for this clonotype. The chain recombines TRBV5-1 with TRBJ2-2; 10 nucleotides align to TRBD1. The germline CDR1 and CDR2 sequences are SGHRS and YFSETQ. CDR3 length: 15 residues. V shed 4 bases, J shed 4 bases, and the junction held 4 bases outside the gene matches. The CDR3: CASSPGTGVTGELFF. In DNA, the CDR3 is TGCGCCAGCAGCCCCGGGACAGGGGTCACCGGGGAGCTGTTTTTT.

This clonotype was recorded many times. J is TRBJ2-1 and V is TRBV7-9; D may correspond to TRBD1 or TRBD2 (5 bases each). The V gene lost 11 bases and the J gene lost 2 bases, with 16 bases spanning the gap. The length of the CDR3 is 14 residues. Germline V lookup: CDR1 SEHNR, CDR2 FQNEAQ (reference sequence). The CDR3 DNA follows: TGTGCCGTAAAGAGGGGAGTGACCTACAATGAGCAGTTCTTC. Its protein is CAVKRGVTYNEQFF. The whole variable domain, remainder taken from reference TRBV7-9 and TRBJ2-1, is DTGVSQNPRHKITKRGQNVTFRCDPISEHNRLYWYRQTLGQGPEFLTYFQNEAQLEKSRLLSDRFSAERPKGSFSTLEIQRTEQGDSAMYLCAVKRGVTYNEQFFGPGTRLTVL.

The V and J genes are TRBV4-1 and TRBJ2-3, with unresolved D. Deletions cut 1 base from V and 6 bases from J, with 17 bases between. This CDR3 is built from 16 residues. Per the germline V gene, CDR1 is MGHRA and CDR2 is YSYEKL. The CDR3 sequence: CASSQGNSLSADTQYF. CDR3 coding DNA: TGCGCCAGCAGCCAAGGTAATAGCTTGAGCGCGGATACGCAGTATTTT.

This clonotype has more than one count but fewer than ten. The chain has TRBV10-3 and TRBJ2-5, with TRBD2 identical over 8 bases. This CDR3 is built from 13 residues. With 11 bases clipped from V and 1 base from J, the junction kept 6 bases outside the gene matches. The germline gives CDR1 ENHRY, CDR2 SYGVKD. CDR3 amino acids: CAPGRGGQETQYF. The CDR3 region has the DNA TGTGCCCCCGGGAGGGGAGGCCAAGAGACCCAGTACTTC.

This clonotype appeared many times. The CDR3 nucleotides read TGTGCCATCAGTGAGGACCGGACAGGGGTAATATCTCTGTTTTTT. Translation gives CAISEDRTGVISLFF. The rearrangement uses TRBV10-3 and TRBJ1-4; 9 bases fit TRBD1. The ends lost 2 bases at V and 14 bases at J; junction bases unmatched: 12. Germline-derived CDR1 and CDR2 are ENHRY and SYGVKD. The CDR3 runs to 15 residues.

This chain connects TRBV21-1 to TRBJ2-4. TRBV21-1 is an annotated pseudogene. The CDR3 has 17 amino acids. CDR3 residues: CASSPCRKGQTKNIQYF. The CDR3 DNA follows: TGTGCCAGCAGCCCATGTAGGAAGGGTCAAACCAAAAACATTCAGTACTTC.

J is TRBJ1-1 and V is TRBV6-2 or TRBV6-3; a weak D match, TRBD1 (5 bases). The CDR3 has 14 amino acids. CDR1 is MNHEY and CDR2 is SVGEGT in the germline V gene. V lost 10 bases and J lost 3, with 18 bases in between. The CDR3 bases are TGTGCCACCAGGGAAGGGACGGCATACACTGAAGCTTTCTTT. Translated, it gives CATREGTAYTEAFF.

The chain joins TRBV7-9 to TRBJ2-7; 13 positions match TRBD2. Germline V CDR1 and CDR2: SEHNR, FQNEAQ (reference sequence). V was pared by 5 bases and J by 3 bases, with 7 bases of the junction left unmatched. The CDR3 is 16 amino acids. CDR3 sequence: CASSGDRTSGSYEQYF. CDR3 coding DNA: TGTGCCAGCAGCGGAGACCGGACTAGCGGGAGCTACGAGCAGTACTTC.

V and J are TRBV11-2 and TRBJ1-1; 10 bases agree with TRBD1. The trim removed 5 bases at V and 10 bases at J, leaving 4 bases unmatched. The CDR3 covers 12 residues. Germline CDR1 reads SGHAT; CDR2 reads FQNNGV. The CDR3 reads CASSPGTGVAFF. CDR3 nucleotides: TGTGCCAGCAGCCCTGGGACAGGGGTAGCTTTCTTT.

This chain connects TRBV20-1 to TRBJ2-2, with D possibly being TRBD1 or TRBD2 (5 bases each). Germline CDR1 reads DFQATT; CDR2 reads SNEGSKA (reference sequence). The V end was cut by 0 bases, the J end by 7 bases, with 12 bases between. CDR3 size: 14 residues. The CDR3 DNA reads TGCAGTGCTAGAGATGAACGGGGCATCGGGGAGCTGTTTTTT. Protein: CSARDERGIGELFF.